These 2 T cell receptor beta chains were sequenced from one sample in a study of vaccination effects on CD4 cells after COVID-19. These receptors are not linked to any known antigen. This table comes from immunoSEQ multiplex PCR, and its TCRdb copy is limited to in-frame clones, with some not included. In the table there are approximately 74,000 clones, 73% of which are singletons. Upon completion of more than eight days in culture, CD4+ T cells were isolated. Either the BNT162b2 or mRNA-1273 vaccine was given to participants in two doses. The input for sequencing was CD4+ T cells from PBMCs cultured without peptide, taken after COVID-19 vaccination. These TCRs come from a human donor who received a COVID-19 vaccine.

V usage is TRBV27 and J usage is TRBJ1-4; D gene ambiguous. CDR3 length: 18 residues. Germline V CDR1 and CDR2: MNHEY, SMNVEV (reference sequence). Deletions cut 2 bases from V and 6 bases from J, with 22 bases between. CDR3 protein: CASSLEASGTPADEKLFF. The CDR3 DNA sequence: TGTGCCAGCAGTTTAGAGGCGTCAGGTACCCCCGCCGATGAAAAACTGTTTTTT.

In its sample, this clone was seen once. The chain is built from TRBV5-1 and TRBJ1-1; tentative D call: TRBD1 (6 bases). V gave up 4 bases and J gave up 3 bases, with 25 bases separating them. The CDR3 has 18 residues. The germline V gene encodes CDR1 SGHRS and CDR2 YFSETQ. The CDR3 coding sequence is TGCGCCAGCAGCGACGATCTGCGACGGGAGGGGGGTCACACTGAAGCTTTCTTT. As protein: CASSDDLRREGGHTEAFF.